Below, 13 T cell receptor beta chains from the same sample are listed, as sequenced in a study of human T cells and chemical hapten exposure. Time point described: pre-sensitization, week 0. Treatment noted: therapeutic diphenylcyclopropenone sensitization with weekly scalp DPC. TCRdb reprocessed the RACE reads via MiXCR and lists one record per CDR3 protein. The sample has around 110,000 distinct CDR3 sequences, around 12% seen once. The sequencing here drew on whole blood, taken in connection with sensitization to the hapten diphenylcyclopropenone (DPC). These receptor sequences come from a woman in her forties or fifties with alopecia areata. Some clones in this sample may be carry-over from other donors' samples.

This clonotype was recorded many times. The V call is TRBV29-1, the J call TRBJ1-2; perhaps TRBD1 as D (5 bases). This CDR3 region has 15 residues. Germline CDR1 and CDR2: SQVTM and ANQGSEA. The V gene lost 2 bases and the J gene lost 10 bases, with 23 bases spanning the gap. The CDR3 loop is CSVERPKPRDAVYTF. The DNA for the CDR3 is TGCAGCGTTGAAAGGCCCAAACCGAGGGACGCCGTCTACACCTTC.

This clonotype was seen a handful of times. The chain is built from TRBV28 and TRBJ2-7, with D unresolved. CDR3 length: 12 residues. V shed 8 bases and J shed 1 base, with 9 bases lying between them. In germline, CDR1 is MDHEN, CDR2 SYDVKM. The chain's CDR3 is CASEDGSYEQYF. For the CDR3, the DNA is TGTGCCAGCGAGGACGGTTCCTACGAGCAGTACTTC.

This clonotype was seen a few times. The rearrangement links TRBV28 to TRBJ1-3; TRBD1 is a possible D gene (5 bases). The CDR3 length is 15 residues. CDR1 is MDHEN and CDR2 is SYDVKM in the germline V gene. Trimming pared 6 bases from V and 0 bases from J, leaving 12 bases between. Here the CDR3 reads CASSPGFSSGNTIYF. The CDR3 DNA sequence: TGTGCCAGCAGCCCAGGGTTCAGCTCTGGAAACACCATATATTTT.

The chain employs TRBV4-1 and TRBJ2-3; tentative D call: TRBD1 (6 bases). The V and J ends lost 1 base and 6 bases respectively, with 8 bases between them. Germline V gives CDR1 MGHRA, CDR2 YSYEKL. CDR3 length equals 13 residues. The CDR3 DNA is TGCGCCAGCAGCCAAGGGGGGCGTGATACGCAGTATTTT. It encodes CASSQGGRDTQYF.

This chain uses TRBV12-3 or TRBV12-4 with TRBJ2-7, with TRBD2 matching 9 bases. This CDR3 has 15 residues. V shed 3 bases and J 5 bases; nucleotides not matched to a gene: 8. The CDR3 sequence: CASSFRTSAANEQYF. CDR3 nucleotide sequence: TGTGCCAGCAGTTTCCGGACTAGCGCCGCAAACGAGCAGTACTTC.

This clonotype was observed a handful of times. V is TRBV28 and J is TRBJ1-3, with TRBD1 as a possible D gene (5 bases). The V and J ends lost 3 bases and 4 bases respectively, with 10 bases between them. The CDR3 length is 14 residues. Germline values: CDR1 MDHEN, CDR2 SYDVKM. The CDR3, as DNA: TGTGCCAGCAGTTTGGGGGGTGCCGGAAACACCATATATTTT. This sequence encodes CASSLGGAGNTIYF.

The chain couples TRBV12-3 or TRBV12-4 to TRBJ2-7; 9 bases match TRBD1. V shed 5 bases and J 6 bases; nucleotides not matched to a gene: 11. The CDR3 runs to 15 residues. CDR3 sequence reads: CASSLSGTGSTEQYF. The CDR3 DNA reads TGTGCCAGCAGTCTATCAGGGACAGGGAGTACCGAGCAGTACTTC.

The V and J genes are TRBV24-1 and TRBJ1-1, with 9 nucleotides matching TRBD1. Per germline, CDR1 KGHDR and CDR2 SFDVKD. This CDR3 is 13 amino acids long. The V segment lost 10 bases and the J segment 3 bases; nucleotides outside the gene matches: 5. DNA of the CDR3: TGTGCCACTGCAGACAGGGGGGACACTGAAGCTTTCTTT. Translated: CATADRGDTEAFF.

The V and J genes are TRBV24-1 and TRBJ2-2; D gene uncertain. V shed 8 bases and J shed 4 bases, with 7 bases lying between them. The CDR3 consists of 12 residues. The germline gives CDR1 KGHDR, CDR2 SFDVKD. The CDR3 coding sequence is TGTGCCACCAAACCCCCCACCGGGGAGCTGTTTTTT. Translating gives CATKPPTGELFF.

The chain is built from TRBV20-1 and TRBJ2-5; 8 positions match TRBD2. Germline V lookup: CDR1 DFQATT, CDR2 SNEGSKA (reference sequence). V lost 0 bases to trimming and J lost 7 bases; unmatched junction nucleotides: 16. There are 17 residues in the CDR3. The DNA for the CDR3 is TGCAGTGCTAGAGATTACAGAGCGGGGGTTCCAGTAGGGACCCAGTACTTC. This codes for CSARDYRAGVPVGTQYF.

This clonotype was picked up many times. This chain uses TRBV15 with TRBJ2-2; the D call may be TRBD1 or TRBD2 (5 bases each). Trimming took off 4 bases at V and 1 base at J, with 16 bases between the two ends. The CDR3 is 17 residues long. CDR1 is LNHNV, CDR2 YYDKDF, per germline (reference sequence). The CDR3 bases are TGTGCCACCAGCAACACACGGGGCGCCGGGAACACCGGGGAGCTGTTTTTT. The encoded protein is CATSNTRGAGNTGELFF.

This clonotype has a handful of counts. This rearrangement joins TRBV7-2 to TRBJ2-5; 8 bases are shared with TRBD1. This CDR3 is built from 14 residues. The trim removed 5 bases at V and 1 base at J, leaving 3 bases unmatched. CDR1 is SGHTA, CDR2 FQGNSA, per germline. The CDR3 nucleotides read TGTGCCAGCAGCCCGACAGGGGTCCAAGAGACCCAGTACTTC. Protein: CASSPTGVQETQYF.

In its sample, this clonotype was seen a few times. The chain joins TRBV4-3 to TRBJ1-1; D remains unclear. The CDR3 runs to 18 residues. Between the trimmed V and J ends, which lost 1 base and 1 base, there was a span of 19 bases. Looked up from germline, CDR1 is LGHNA and CDR2 is YSLEER. The CDR3 loop is CASSQVREYISKNTEAFF. DNA of the CDR3: TGCGCCAGCAGCCAAGTCCGGGAGTATATCAGTAAGAACACTGAAGCTTTCTTT.